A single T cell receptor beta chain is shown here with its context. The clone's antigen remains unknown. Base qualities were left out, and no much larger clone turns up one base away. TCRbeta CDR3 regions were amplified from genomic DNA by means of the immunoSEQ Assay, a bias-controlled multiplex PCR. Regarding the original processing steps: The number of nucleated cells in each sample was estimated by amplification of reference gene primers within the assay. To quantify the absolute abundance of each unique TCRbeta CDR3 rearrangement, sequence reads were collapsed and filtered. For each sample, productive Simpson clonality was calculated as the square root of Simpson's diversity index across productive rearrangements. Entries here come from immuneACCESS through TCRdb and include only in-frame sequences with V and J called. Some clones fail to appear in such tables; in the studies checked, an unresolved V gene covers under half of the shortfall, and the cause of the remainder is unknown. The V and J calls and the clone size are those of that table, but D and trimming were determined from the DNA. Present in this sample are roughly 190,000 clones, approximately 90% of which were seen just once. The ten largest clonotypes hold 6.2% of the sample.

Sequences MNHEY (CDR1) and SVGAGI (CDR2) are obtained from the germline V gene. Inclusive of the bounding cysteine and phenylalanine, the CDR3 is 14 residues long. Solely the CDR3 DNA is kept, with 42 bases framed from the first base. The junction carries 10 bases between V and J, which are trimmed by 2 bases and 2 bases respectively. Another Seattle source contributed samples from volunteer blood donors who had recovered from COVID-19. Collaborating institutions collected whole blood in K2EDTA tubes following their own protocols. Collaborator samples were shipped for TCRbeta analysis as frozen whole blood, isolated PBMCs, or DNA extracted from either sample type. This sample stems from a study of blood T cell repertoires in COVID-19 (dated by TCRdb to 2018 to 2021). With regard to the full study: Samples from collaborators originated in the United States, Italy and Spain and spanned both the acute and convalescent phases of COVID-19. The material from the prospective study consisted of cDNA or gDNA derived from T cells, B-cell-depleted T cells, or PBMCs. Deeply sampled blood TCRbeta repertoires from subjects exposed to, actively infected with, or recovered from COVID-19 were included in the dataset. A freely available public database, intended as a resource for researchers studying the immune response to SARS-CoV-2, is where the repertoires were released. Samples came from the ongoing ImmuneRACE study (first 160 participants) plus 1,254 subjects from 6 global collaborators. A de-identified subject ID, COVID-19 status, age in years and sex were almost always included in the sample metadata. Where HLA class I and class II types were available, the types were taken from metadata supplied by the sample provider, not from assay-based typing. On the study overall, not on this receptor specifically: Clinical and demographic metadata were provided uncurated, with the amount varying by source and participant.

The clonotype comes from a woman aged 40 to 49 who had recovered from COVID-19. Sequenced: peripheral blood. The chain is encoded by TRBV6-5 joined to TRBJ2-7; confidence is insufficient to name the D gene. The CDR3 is CASSYAVAAYEQYF. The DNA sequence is TGTGCCAGCAGTTACGCGGTGGCAGCCTACGAGCAGTACTTC.